This TCR beta chain derives from a study of control samples from healthy donors and cancer patients. The V gene's germline CDR1 is KGHSH and CDR2 LQKENI. CDR3 length: 15 residues. Trimming cost V 0 bases and J 4 bases; bases outside gene matches: 3. Some clones are missing from TCRdb's copy, which holds only in-frame ones; the method was immunoSEQ multiplex PCR. This repertoire shows more than 65,000 clones, 75% to 85% found once; its top ten account for approximately 15%. This sequence joins TRBV18 and TRBJ2-1; 7 bases are a match to TRBD1. Sequencing input: blood. The receptor comes from a man in his 60s in good health. CDR3 residues: CASSPPGTEYNEQFF. For the CDR3, the DNA is TGTGCCAGCTCACCACCGGGGACAGAATACAATGAGCAGTTCTTC.